This T cell receptor beta chain was recovered during a study of T cell responses to AZD1222 COVID-19 vaccine. Per germline, CDR1 MNHEY and CDR2 SMNVEV (reference sequence). V shed 6 bases and J 2 bases; nucleotides not matched to a gene: 4. The CDR3 has 15 amino acids. Study-level results: Repertoires were obtained solely post-peak T cell response.

Sequencing was performed with immunoSEQ multiplex PCR; in TCRdb, only in-frame clones are kept and a portion is missing. The sample lists over 130,000 clones, approximately 90% occurring once. As concerns this clone: Its antigen is as yet unknown.

The chain uses TRBV27 and TRBJ2-7, with 13 bases aligning to TRBD2. The source of this sequence is an adult in good health. The source was peripheral blood, collected on day 0 of AZD1222 vaccination. The CDR3: CASRPTSGRAYEQYF. The CDR3 region has the DNA TGTGCCAGCAGACCAACTAGCGGGAGGGCCTACGAGCAGTACTTC.